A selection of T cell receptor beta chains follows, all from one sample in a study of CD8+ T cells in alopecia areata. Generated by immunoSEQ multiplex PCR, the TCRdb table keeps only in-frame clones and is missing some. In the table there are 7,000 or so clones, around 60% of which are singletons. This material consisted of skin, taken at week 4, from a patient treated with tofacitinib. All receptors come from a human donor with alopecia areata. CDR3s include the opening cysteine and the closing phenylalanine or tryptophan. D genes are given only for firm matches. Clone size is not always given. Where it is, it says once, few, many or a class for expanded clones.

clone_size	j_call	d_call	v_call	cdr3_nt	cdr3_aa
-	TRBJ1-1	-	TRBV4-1	TGCGCCAGCAGCCAAGACTTCGAGAACACTGAAGCTTTCTTT	CASSQDFENTEAFF
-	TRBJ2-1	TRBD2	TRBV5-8	TGTGCCAGCAGCTTGAGGCTAGCGGGAGGTGAGCAGTTCTTC	CASSLRLAGGEQFF
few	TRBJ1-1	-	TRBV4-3	TGCGCCAGCAGCCAGCCCGGACAGCCCAACACTGAAGCTTTCTTT	CASSQPGQPNTEAFF
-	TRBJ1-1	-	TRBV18	TGTGCCAGCTCACAAAATGGACTGCCCGGGATAGCTTTCTTT	CASSQNGLPGIAFF
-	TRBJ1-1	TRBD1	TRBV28	TGTGCCAGCAGTTTGGGGGACAGGGTGTACACTGAAGCTTTCTTT	CASSLGDRVYTEAFF
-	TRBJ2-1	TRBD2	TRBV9	TGTGCCAGCAGCCCGAGGGGACTAGCGGGGGGGGCCTACAATGAGCAGTTCTTC	CASSPRGLAGGAYNEQFF
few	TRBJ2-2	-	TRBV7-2	TGTGCCAGCAGCTACGTACTAAACACCGGGGAGCTGTTTTTT	CASSYVLNTGELFF
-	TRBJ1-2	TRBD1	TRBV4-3	TGCGCCAGCAGCCAAGATTTCGACAGGGACGGCTATGGCTACACCTTC	CASSQDFDRDGYGYTF
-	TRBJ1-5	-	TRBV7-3	TGTGCCAGCAGCTTAACTCACGATCAGCCCCAGCATTTT	CASSLTHDQPQHF
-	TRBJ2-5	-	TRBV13	TGTGCCAGCAGCTCCTATGAGTTGGATCGGACCCAGTACTTC	CASSSYELDRTQYF
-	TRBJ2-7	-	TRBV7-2	TGTGCCAGCAGCTTACCGGGACGGTCCTACGAGCAGTACTTC	CASSLPGRSYEQYF
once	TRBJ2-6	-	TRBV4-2	TGTGCCAGCAGCCAAGAGGGGGTGACCTCTGGGGCCAACGTCCTGACTTTC	CASSQEGVTSGANVLTF
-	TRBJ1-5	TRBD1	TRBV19	TGTGCCAGTAGTATTTGGACAGGGATGGGAAGCAATCAGCCCCAGCATTTT	CASSIWTGMGSNQPQHF
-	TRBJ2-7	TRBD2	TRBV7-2	TGTGCCAGCAGCTTAAGGTCTAGCGGGGAGTCCTACGAGCAGTACTTC	CASSLRSSGESYEQYF
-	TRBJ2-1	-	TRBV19	TGTGCCAGTAGCTATGCGGCGGGTGAGCAGTTCTTC	CASSYAAGEQFF
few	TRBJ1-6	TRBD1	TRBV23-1	TGCGCCAGCAGTTGGGACAGCTCCTATAATTCACCCCTCCACTTT	CASSWDSSYNSPLHF
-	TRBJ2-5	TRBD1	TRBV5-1	TGCGCCAGCAGCCCAGTCGGGGACAGGGCGGAGACCCAGTACTTC	CASSPVGDRAETQYF
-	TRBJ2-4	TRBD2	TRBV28	TGTGCCAGCAGCAAGGCTAGCGGGAGCACGCTAAAAAACATTCAGTACTTC	CASSKASGSTLKNIQYF
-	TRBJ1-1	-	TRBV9	TGTGCCAGCAGCGTGGGTATCCACACTGAAGCTTTCTTT	CASSVGIHTEAFF
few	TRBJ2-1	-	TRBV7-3	TGTGCCAGCAGCTTAAGCGGGACAATATACAATGAGCAGTTCTTC	CASSLSGTIYNEQFF
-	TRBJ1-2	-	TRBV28	TGTGCCAGCGTTGGGGAAGGAGAGGGCTACGGCTACACCTTC	CASVGEGEGYGYTF
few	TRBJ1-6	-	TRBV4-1	TGCGCCAGCAGCCAAGATCTTTTCGGTTTGGCCAGGGCCAGTTCACCCCTCCACTTT	CASSQDLFGLARASSPLHF